One TCR beta chain is described in this entry. Its antigen is undetermined. cDNA libraries of TCR beta carried unique molecular identifiers. T cells numbering about 0.95 to 10 million yielded around 500,000 cDNA molecules. TCRdb re-analysed the PCR reads in MiXCR, keeping a single row per CDR3 protein. The sample includes about 500,000 distinct CDR3 sequences, around 40% of them seen just once. The sample comes from a study of post-analysis software for immune sequencing data. Study-level points and caveats: The authors found that F measure strongly co-clustered same-batch samples. Patients showed TRBV5-6, TRBV5-1 and TRBV20-1 among roughly five TRBV segments more frequent than in controls. The normalized Chao1 diversity of multiple sclerosis patients was significantly lower than that of controls.

Germline loops: CDR1 SGHTA, CDR2 FQGTGA. Deletions cut 4 bases from V and 4 bases from J, with 11 bases between. The CDR3 loop spans 14 amino acids. Sequenced: blood. The gene calls are TRBV7-3 and TRBJ2-1; D is unclear. The TCR was taken from a girl aged 10 to 17 with multiple sclerosis. This chain's CDR3 is CASSSSENYNEQFF. CDR3 coding DNA: TGTGCCAGCAGCTCATCAGAGAATTACAATGAGCAGTTCTTC.